These T cell receptor beta chains were read from a single sample in a study of blood T cell repertoires in COVID-19. TCRdb's copy holds only in-frame clones and misses some; the assay was immunoSEQ multiplex PCR. The sample carries a few hundred thousand clones, about nine tenths recorded once. Sequencing used PBMCs or T cells enriched from blood (not recorded which). These receptors all come from a woman aged 25 to 39 who had recovered from COVID-19. Each CDR3 is given with its conserved first and last residue. Rows may omit the clone size; those that give it use once, few, many or a size class.

CASTRLAGYEQYF	.	TRBV28	TRBJ2-7
CASSIRGGGNTIYF	few	TRBV19	TRBJ1-3
CASSWDKINTEAFF	.	TRBV27	TRBJ1-1
CATSGMATSGLNEQFF	.	TRBV24-1	TRBJ2-1
CSVTTTTGTGFMNTEAFF	.	TRBV29-1	TRBJ1-1
CASSQAPGQGRSTGELFF	.	TRBV4-2	TRBJ2-2
CAWIGQRNEKLFF	.	TRBV30	TRBJ1-4
CASSLRLGSSGNTIYF	.	TRBV6-6	TRBJ1-3
CASSPLESTEASTDTQYF	.	TRBV18	TRBJ2-3
CASSGPGQGAQFF	.	TRBV2	TRBJ2-1
CASSLQGPGNTIYF	.	TRBV7-6	TRBJ1-3
CASSYPSGGAWETQYF	once	TRBV6-2/TRBV6-3	TRBJ2-5
CASMGGDANYGYTF	once	TRBV19	TRBJ1-2
CASSQVVGGTDTQYF	.	TRBV14	TRBJ2-3
CASSPYGGGGYTF	.	TRBV14	TRBJ1-2
CASSVASGGIGNEQFF	.	TRBV9	TRBJ2-1
CASSVAMSGGGYTF	.	TRBV9	TRBJ1-2
CSVENFGQPTYGYTF	once	TRBV29-1	TRBJ1-2
CASSGTDHYNSPLHF	.	TRBV5-4	TRBJ1-6
CASSFRRGDSYNEQFF	.	TRBV14	TRBJ2-1
CASSFALGGVLPNEQFF	once	TRBV13	TRBJ2-1
CAWSALTGELFF	once	TRBV30	TRBJ2-2
CAKRAYNSPLHF	once	TRBV2	TRBJ1-6
CASSPGLGGYTF	.	TRBV7-9	TRBJ1-2
CASSWSFRAQETQYF	few	TRBV5-4	TRBJ2-5
CASSLIRETYNEQFF	.	TRBV5-4	TRBJ2-1
CASSLEAARRTDTQYF	.	TRBV11-1	TRBJ2-3
CASSPRTGGQETQYF	.	TRBV5-1	TRBJ2-5
CASSQVGRSPNTGELFF	few	TRBV14	TRBJ2-2
CATSRGVGGVEKLFF	.	TRBV15	TRBJ1-4
CATSREQGPYGYTF	.	TRBV15	TRBJ1-2
CASSYGGGSLPEAFF	.	TRBV6-2/TRBV6-3	TRBJ1-1
CASSFGGGDEAFF	.	TRBV7-9	TRBJ1-1
CATSRDLVGDRRDYGYTF	.	TRBV15	TRBJ1-2
CASSLASGLAGAEQYF	.	TRBV5-4	TRBJ2-7
CASSPDSYEQYF	.	TRBV18	TRBJ2-7
CASSGTPGTGELFF	many	TRBV6-4	TRBJ2-2
CASSRAGPSSGNTIYF	.	TRBV28	TRBJ1-3
CASSEEMNQPQHF	.	TRBV2	TRBJ1-5